A single sample is the source of the 30 T cell receptor beta chains below, sequenced in a study of shared clonotypes between healthy human individuals. The protocol was immunoSEQ multiplex PCR, while the TCRdb copy is restricted to in-frame clones and leaves out a portion. The table records some 530,000 clones, approximately 78% of them present only once. Sequenced material: PBMCs. These receptor sequences come from a woman aged 40 to 49 in good health. Some clones in this sample may be carry-over from other donors' samples.

The genes are TRBV18 and TRBJ2-5; TRBD2 aligns across 13 bases. The length of the CDR3 is 15 residues. Germline V lookup: CDR1 KGHSH, CDR2 LQKENI. V was pared by 1 base and J by 7 bases, with 3 bases of the junction left unmatched. The CDR3 sequence: CASSPRTSGSGTQYF. CDR3 bases: TGTGCCAGCTCACCACGGACTAGCGGGAGTGGGACCCAGTACTTC.

This chain connects TRBV19 to TRBJ2-2, with a weak D call TRBD1 (6 bases). Looked up from germline, CDR1 is LNHDA and CDR2 is SQIVND (reference sequence). The CDR3 length is 15 residues. Trimming cost V 5 bases and J 1 base, with 11 bases left between them. In DNA, the CDR3 is TGTGCCAGTAGTGCACAGGGATTGAACACCGGGGAGCTGTTTTTT. This gives the protein CASSAQGLNTGELFF.

This chain links TRBV5-1 with TRBJ1-3; TRBD1 is a possible D gene (5 bases). The germline V gene encodes CDR1 SGHRS and CDR2 YFSETQ. Trimming removed 8 bases at V and 0 bases at J, with 9 bases between. There are 13 residues in the CDR3. CDR3 sequence (DNA): TGCGCCAGTGCCGGGACCTCTGGAAACACCATATATTTT. Protein sequence: CASAGTSGNTIYF.

The genes are TRBV29-1 and TRBJ2-7, with a possible D match to TRBD1 (5 bases). CDR1 SQVTM and CDR2 ANQGSEA come from the germline V gene. The CDR3 totals 13 residues. V was cut by 0 bases and J by 5 bases, with 11 bases left in between. CDR3: CSVEDMTVHEQYF. CDR3 sequence (DNA): TGCAGCGTTGAAGATATGACAGTCCACGAGCAGTACTTC.

This sequence joins TRBV5-3 and TRBJ2-2; D not resolved. TRBV5-3 has ORF status, its function being uncertain. The CDR3 sequence is 16 residues long. The V end lost 0 bases, the J end lost 1 base, and 10 bases lay between the germline ends. CDR3 sequence (DNA): TGTGCCAGAAGCTTGGAGGGTACAAGGAACACCGGGGAGCTGTTTTTT. It yields the protein CARSLEGTRNTGELFF.

The chain joins TRBV30 to TRBJ2-5; the D gene is possibly TRBD2 (5 bases). Looked up from germline, CDR1 is GTSNPN and CDR2 is SVGIG (reference sequence). There are 15 residues in the CDR3. The V gene lost 2 bases and the J gene lost 4 bases, with 17 bases spanning the gap. The CDR3 region has the DNA TGTGCCTGGAGTCCCAGAGAGGGATTATCAGAGACCCAGTACTTC. This codes for CAWSPREGLSETQYF.

This chain links TRBV27 with TRBJ2-5; D may be TRBD2 (5 bases). Germline loops: CDR1 MNHEY, CDR2 SMNVEV (reference sequence). The V and J ends lost 3 bases and 2 bases respectively, with 7 bases between them. The CDR3 is 13 amino acids. The CDR3 here is CASSFVAQETQYF. The DNA of the CDR3 is TGTGCCAGCAGTTTTGTAGCGCAAGAGACCCAGTACTTC.

The rearrangement joins TRBV4-1 to TRBJ1-5, with a possible D match to TRBD1 (5 bases). Germline V gene lookup returns CDR1 MGHRA and CDR2 YSYEKL. Trimming left V 3 bases short and J 2 bases short, with 11 bases between. This CDR3 is built from 15 residues. The DNA of the CDR3 is TGCGCCAGCAGCCAGGACATCCTTCGCAATCAGCCCCAGCATTTT. It yields the protein CASSQDILRNQPQHF.

The chain uses TRBV19 and TRBJ1-2; D ambiguous. This CDR3 contains 14 residues. CDR1 LNHDA and CDR2 SQIVND come from the germline V gene (reference sequence). The germline V and J ends were trimmed by 7 bases and 4 bases, with 16 bases remaining between them. The CDR3 DNA is TGTGCCAGTATGCCGACCAGTTGGGGCTATGGCTACACCTTC. Translation: CASMPTSWGYGYTF.

This chain joins TRBV29-1 and TRBJ1-2; TRBD1 matches at 8 bases. CDR1 and CDR2 from the germline V gene are SQVTM and ANQGSEA. There are 15 residues in the CDR3. After removal of 6 bases from V and 4 bases from J, the junction contained 13 bases not matched to a gene. The CDR3 DNA is TGCAGCGTCCACAGCCCGGACAGGGCCCTCTATGGCTACACCTTC. It codes for CSVHSPDRALYGYTF. Full variable domain (rest looked up from reference TRBV29-1 and TRBJ1-2): SAVISQKPSRDICQRGTSLTIQCQVDSQVTMMFWYRQQPGQSLTLIATANQGSEATYESGFVIDKFPISRPNLTFSTLTVSNMSPEDSSIYLCSVHSPDRALYGYTFGSGTRLTVV.

The J gene is TRBJ1-2, the V gene TRBV18; D may be TRBD1 (5 bases). Germline assignment: CDR1 KGHSH and CDR2 LQKENI. This CDR3 has 12 amino acids. V was trimmed by 2 bases and J by 5 bases, leaving 6 bases between them. The CDR3 coding sequence is TGTGCCAGCTCACCAGGGACTTATGGCTACACCTTC. It translates to CASSPGTYGYTF.

This sequence joins TRBV7-9 and TRBJ1-4; D remains unclear. V was cut by 1 base and J by 2 bases, with 14 bases left in between. Germline V CDR1 and CDR2: SEHNR, FQNEAQ (reference sequence). There are 17 residues in the CDR3. The CDR3 region has the DNA TGTGCCAGCAGCTTAGGAGGTGGAGTGGCCACTAATGAAAAACTGTTTTTT. As protein: CASSLGGGVATNEKLFF.

This sequence joins TRBV11-2 and TRBJ2-1; no firm D call. The V gene's germline CDR1 is SGHAT and CDR2 FQNNGV. With 5 bases removed from V and 0 bases from J, the gap between germline ends came to 11 bases. CDR3 length: 15 amino acids. The CDR3 sequence: CASSAATSSYNEQFF. The CDR3 region has the DNA TGTGCCAGCAGCGCAGCAACGAGCTCCTACAATGAGCAGTTCTTC.

This chain connects TRBV5-1 to TRBJ1-1; unclear D gene. Germline CDR1 is SGHRS and CDR2 is YFSETQ. The V and J ends lost 2 bases and 1 base respectively, with 3 bases between them. The CDR3 length is 12 residues. CDR3: CASSFGNTEAFF. For the CDR3, the DNA is TGCGCCAGCAGCTTTGGGAACACTGAAGCTTTCTTT.

The chain recombines TRBV28 with TRBJ1-5; a weak D match, TRBD1 (5 bases). The CDR3 is 19 amino acids. Germline V CDR1 and CDR2: MDHEN, SYDVKM. Deletions cut 6 bases from V and 2 bases from J, with 26 bases between. The CDR3 loop is CASRRLGASRLGGNQPQHF. As DNA, the CDR3 is TGTGCCAGCAGGCGCCTTGGGGCTTCCCGCTTGGGTGGCAATCAGCCCCAGCATTTT. The variable domain in full, completed from reference TRBV28 and TRBJ1-5, reads DVKVTQSSRYLVKRTGEKVFLECVQDMDHENMFWYRQDPGLGLRLIYFSYDVKMKEKGDIPEGYSVSREKKERFSLILESASTNQTSMYLCASRRLGASRLGGNQPQHFGDGTRLSIL.

This clone appeared once. The chain combines TRBV6-5 with TRBJ2-3, with 7 bases lining up with TRBD1. Germline V gene lookup returns CDR1 MNHEY and CDR2 SVGAGI. V lost 6 bases and J lost 2; bases outside the gene matches: 2. This CDR3 has 13 amino acids. The CDR3 nucleotides read TGTGCCAGCAGACAGGGGACCACAGATACGCAGTATTTT. This gives the protein CASRQGTTDTQYF.

The chain recombines TRBV28 with TRBJ2-4; TRBD1 is a possible D gene (6 bases). Trimming removed 6 bases at V and 6 bases at J, with 21 bases between. CDR1 MDHEN and CDR2 SYDVKM come from the germline V gene. This CDR3 contains 16 residues. The CDR3 DNA follows: TGTGCCAGCAGAAGGACAGCACTCCGAAAAGGAAACATTCAGTACTTC. This gives the protein CASRRTALRKGNIQYF.

The chain couples TRBV9 to TRBJ2-7; 10 bases fit TRBD2. Germline V gene data show CDR1 as SGDLS and CDR2 as YYNGEE. V lost 0 bases to trimming and J lost 4 bases; unmatched junction nucleotides: 7. The CDR3 spans 16 residues. CDR3 sequence reads: CASSVGAASGSYEQYF. CDR3 coding DNA: TGTGCCAGCAGCGTAGGGGCGGCTAGCGGGAGTTACGAGCAGTACTTC.

This clone has at least ten counts. The chain couples TRBV19 to TRBJ2-2, with a possible D match to TRBD1 (6 bases). V was trimmed by 7 bases and J by 1 base, leaving 13 bases between them. CDR3 length equals 15 residues. CDR1 and CDR2 (germline): LNHDA, SQIVND (reference sequence). The CDR3 DNA reads TGTGCCAGTACCGTCTCACAGGGGAACACCGGGGAGCTGTTTTTT. This gives the protein CASTVSQGNTGELFF.

This sequence joins TRBV7-9 and TRBJ1-1, with TRBD1 as a possible D gene (6 bases). Germline loops: CDR1 SEHNR, CDR2 FQNEAQ (reference sequence). V was cut by 1 base and J by 4 bases, with 10 bases left in between. The CDR3 extends over 14 amino acids. CDR3 region: CASSLGQGPTEAFF. As DNA, the CDR3 is TGTGCCAGCAGCTTAGGGCAGGGGCCCACTGAAGCTTTCTTT.

The chain combines TRBV2 with TRBJ2-2; D not resolved. Trimming cost V 3 bases and J 1 base, with 27 bases left between them. The germline gives CDR1 SNHLY, CDR2 FYNNEI. The CDR3 totals 21 residues. CDR3 nucleotide sequence: TGTGCCAGCAGTGATAGTTACGGGTTGGGCTTCAACCAAAGGAACACCGGGGAGCTGTTTTTT. This sequence encodes CASSDSYGLGFNQRNTGELFF.

Comment on this clone: Compared with germline, one end of the junction differs, possibly owing to a read error. V gene TRBV7-7 combines with J gene TRBJ2-2; tentative D call: TRBD2 (6 bases). Germline values: CDR1 SSHAT, CDR2 FNYEAQ (reference sequence). This CDR3 contains 19 residues. CDR3 bases: TGTGCTAGCAGGCTAAGGGGCCGGAGGAGGGAAAGGAGTCCCGGGGAGCTGTTTTTT. Translated: CASRLRGRRRERSPGELFF. Full variable domain (missing parts from reference TRBV7-7 and TRBJ2-2): GAGVSQSPRYKVTKRGQDVTLRCDPISSHATLYWYQQALGQGPEFLTYFNYEAQPDKSGLPSDRFSAERPEGSISTLTIQRTEQRDSAMYRCASRLRGRRRERSPGELFFGEGSRLTVL.

The rearrangement links TRBV10-3 to TRBJ2-3, with 7 bases identical to TRBD2. V was clipped by 8 bases and J by 4 bases; unmatched bases: 6. This CDR3 comprises 13 residues. From germline, CDR1 is ENHRY and CDR2 SYGVKD. As DNA, the CDR3 is TGTGCCATCGGGAGTAGCGGGTCAGATACGCAGTATTTT. Translation: CAIGSSGSDTQYF.

Of note for this clone: Because it lacks the conserved phenylalanine or tryptophan at the end, this CDR3 is likely a read error. The chain links TRBV6-6 to TRBJ1-1; a weak D match, TRBD1 (5 bases). Germline assignment: CDR1 MNHNY and CDR2 SVGAGI (reference sequence). This CDR3 contains 16 residues. V was trimmed by 3 bases and J by 1 base, leaving 15 bases between them. The CDR3 here is CASSYLPGVRNTEAFY. Written as DNA, the CDR3 is TGTGCCAGCAGTTATCTTCCGGGGGTGAGGAACACTGAAGCTTTCTAT.

This clone was detected only once. J is TRBJ2-2 and V is TRBV18; D is tentatively TRBD1 or TRBD2 (5 bases each). The germline gives CDR1 KGHSH, CDR2 LQKENI. V was shortened by 3 bases and J by 4 bases, with 12 bases between the two germline ends. This CDR3 has 15 residues. The CDR3 DNA reads as TGTGCCAGCTCACCGAGGGGACCGTCCACCGGGGAGCTGTTTTTT. Protein sequence: CASSPRGPSTGELFF.

This clone was observed a single time. A read error is likely here: a far larger clone is one base away. The chain joins TRBV27 to TRBJ1-2; D is unresolved. The CDR3 is 13 amino acids. Germline V gives CDR1 MNHEY, CDR2 SMNVEV (reference sequence). The ends were cut back, 4 bases at V and 7 bases at J, with 13 bases in the middle. The CDR3 loop reads CASSWSRESGYTF. In DNA form, the CDR3 reads TGTGCCAGCAGTTGGTCAAGGGAGAGTGGCTACACCTTC.

Here the CDR3 reads CASARDPSRETQYF. The CDR3 nucleotides read TGTGCCAGCGCCCGGGACCCCTCGCGTGAGACCCAGTACTTC. The chain employs TRBV6-1 and TRBJ2-5; the D gene could be TRBD1 or TRBD2 (5 bases each). There are 14 residues in the CDR3. Per the germline V gene, CDR1 is MNHNS and CDR2 is SASEGT. Trimming cost V 8 bases and J 5 bases, with 18 bases left between them.

Concerning this clone: The same CDR3 can be traced to other DNA sequences in this sample. For the CDR3, the DNA is TGTGCCTGGGGTACAGGGGTTGGGGCAGAAGCTTTCTTT. It is translated as CAWGTGVGAEAFF. The V and J genes are TRBV30 and TRBJ1-1; 7 bases fit TRBD1. There are 13 residues in the CDR3. Germline CDR1 is GTSNPN and CDR2 is SVGIG (reference sequence). V was clipped by 5 bases and J by 8 bases; unmatched bases: 11.

This clone was observed a handful of times. The rearrangement joins TRBV7-2 to TRBJ2-5; D is ambiguous. V was shortened by 4 bases and J by 5 bases, with 17 bases between the two germline ends. The CDR3 has 15 residues. CDR1 SGHTA and CDR2 FQGNSA come from the germline V gene. This CDR3 reads CASSSVQVSPETQYF. CDR3 sequence (DNA): TGTGCCAGCAGCTCCGTCCAGGTGTCACCGGAGACCCAGTACTTC. The full variable domain, completed using reference TRBV7-2 and TRBJ2-5, is GAGVSQSPSNKVTEKGKDVELRCDPISGHTALYWYRQSLGQGLEFLIYFQGNSAPDKSGLPSDRFSAERTGGSVSTLTIQRTQQEDSAVYLCASSSVQVSPETQYFGPGTRLLVL.

A remark on this clone: Within the sample, other DNA sequences also encode this same CDR3. V usage is TRBV18 and J usage is TRBJ2-7, with no clear D. V lost 0 bases and J lost 3, with 6 bases in between. CDR1 and CDR2 (germline): KGHSH, LQKENI. The CDR3 runs to 13 residues. CDR3 sequence reads: CASSPPSSYEQYF. The CDR3 DNA reads as TGTGCCAGCTCACCACCGTCCAGCTACGAGCAGTACTTC.